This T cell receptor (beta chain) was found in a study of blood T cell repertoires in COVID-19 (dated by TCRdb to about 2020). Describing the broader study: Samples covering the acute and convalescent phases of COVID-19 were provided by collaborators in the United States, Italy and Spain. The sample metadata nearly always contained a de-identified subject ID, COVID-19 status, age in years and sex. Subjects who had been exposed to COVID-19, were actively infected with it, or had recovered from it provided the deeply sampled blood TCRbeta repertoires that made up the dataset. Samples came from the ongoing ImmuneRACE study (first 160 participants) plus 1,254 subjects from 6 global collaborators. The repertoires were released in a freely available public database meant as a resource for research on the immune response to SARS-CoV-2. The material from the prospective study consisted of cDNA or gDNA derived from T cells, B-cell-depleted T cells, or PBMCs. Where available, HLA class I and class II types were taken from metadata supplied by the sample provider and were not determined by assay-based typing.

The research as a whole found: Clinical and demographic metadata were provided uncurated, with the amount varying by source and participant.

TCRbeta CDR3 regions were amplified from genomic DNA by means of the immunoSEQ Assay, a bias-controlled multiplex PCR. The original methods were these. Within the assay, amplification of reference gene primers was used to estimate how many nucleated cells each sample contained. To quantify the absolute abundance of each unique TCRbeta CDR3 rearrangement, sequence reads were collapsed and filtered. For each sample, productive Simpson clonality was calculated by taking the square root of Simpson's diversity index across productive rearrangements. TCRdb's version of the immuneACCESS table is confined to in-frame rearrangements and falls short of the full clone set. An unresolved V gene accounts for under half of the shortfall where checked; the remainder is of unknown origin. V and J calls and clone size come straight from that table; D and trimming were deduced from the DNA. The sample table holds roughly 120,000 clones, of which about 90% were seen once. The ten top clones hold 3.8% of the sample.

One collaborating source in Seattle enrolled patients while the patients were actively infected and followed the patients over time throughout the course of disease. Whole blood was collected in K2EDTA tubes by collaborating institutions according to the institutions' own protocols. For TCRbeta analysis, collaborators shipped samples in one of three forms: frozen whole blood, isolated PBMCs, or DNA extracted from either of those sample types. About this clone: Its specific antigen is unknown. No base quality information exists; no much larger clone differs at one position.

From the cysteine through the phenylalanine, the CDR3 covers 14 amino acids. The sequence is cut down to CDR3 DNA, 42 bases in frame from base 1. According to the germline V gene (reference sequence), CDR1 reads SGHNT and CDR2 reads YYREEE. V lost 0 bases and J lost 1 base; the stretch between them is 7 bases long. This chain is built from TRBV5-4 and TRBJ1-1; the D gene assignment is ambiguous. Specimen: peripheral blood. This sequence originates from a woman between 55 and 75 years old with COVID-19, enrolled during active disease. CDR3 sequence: CASSLVARNTEAFF. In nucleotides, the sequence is TGTGCCAGCAGCTTGGTTGCGAGGAACACTGAAGCTTTCTTT.